A single sample is the source of the 6 T cell receptor beta chains below, sequenced in a study of blood T cell repertoires in COVID-19. Profiled with immunoSEQ multiplex PCR; TCRdb holds only in-frame clones, not every one. There are about 54,000 clones in the sample; 90% to 95% occur only once, and roughly 3.6% lies in the top ten. The material sequenced was peripheral blood. The receptor set was obtained from a man aged 50 to 60 with acute or convalescent COVID-19.

The chain joins TRBV18 to TRBJ1-6; 9 bases fit TRBD1. Germline lookup yields CDR1 KGHSH and CDR2 LQKENI. V lost 4 bases to trimming and J lost 4 bases; unmatched junction nucleotides: 5. The CDR3 extends over 16 amino acids. In DNA, the CDR3 is TGTGCCAGCTCACGCGCCGGGACAGGGTATAATTCACCCCTCCACTTT. This translates into CASSRAGTGYNSPLHF.

The chain employs TRBV3-1 (or the pseudogene TRBV3-2) and TRBJ2-3, with D maybe TRBD1 (5 bases). Deletions cut 7 bases from V and 9 bases from J, with 11 bases between. The CDR3 covers 11 residues. Germline-derived CDR1 and CDR2 are LGHDT and YNNKEL (reference sequence). In DNA, the CDR3 is TGTGCCAGCACCGACAGTGGAACGCAGTATTTT. Its protein is CASTDSGTQYF.

The chain couples TRBV3-1 (or the pseudogene TRBV3-2) to TRBJ2-5; TRBD2 is a possible D gene (6 bases). Germline-derived CDR1 and CDR2 are LGHDT and YNNKEL (reference sequence). There are 16 residues in the CDR3. V lost 0 bases, J lost 2 bases, and 13 bases lay in between. CDR3: CASSQDLGEVQETQYF. CDR3 nucleotide sequence: TGTGCCAGCAGCCAAGACCTGGGGGAGGTTCAAGAGACCCAGTACTTC.

CDR3 DNA: TGTGCCAGCAGCAAGCGGGACAGGGGTCCCCACGAGCAGTACTTC. This translates into CASSKRDRGPHEQYF. This chain links TRBV7-8 with TRBJ2-7, with TRBD1 matching 10 bases. The CDR3 is 15 amino acids. Trimming cost V 5 bases and J 5 bases; bases outside gene matches: 9. Per the germline V gene, CDR1 is SGHVS and CDR2 is FQNEAQ.

The chain recombines TRBV9 with TRBJ1-2; a weak D match, TRBD1 (6 bases). Trimming removed 0 bases from V and 8 bases from J, with 14 bases in between. CDR1 SGDLS and CDR2 YYNGEE come from the germline V gene. The CDR3 covers 14 residues. DNA for the CDR3: TGTGCCAGCAGCGTAGAGGTAGGGGGGGACGGCTACACCTTC. This sequence encodes CASSVEVGGDGYTF. The whole variable domain, filled in from reference TRBV9 and TRBJ1-2, reads DSGVTQTPKHLITATGQRVTLRCSPRSGDLSVYWYQQSLDQGLQFLIQYYNGEERAKGNILERFSAQQFPDLHSELNLSSLELGDSALYFCASSVEVGGDGYTFGSGTRLTVV.

The genes are TRBV12-5 and TRBJ2-1, with 15 bases identical to TRBD2. Germline loops: CDR1 LGHNT, CDR2 FRNRAP. The CDR3 runs 20 residues. V shed 3 bases and J 0 bases; nucleotides not matched to a gene: 9. As DNA, the CDR3 is TGTGCTAGTGGTTTACCGTGGACTAGCGGGAGGGAGAGCTCCTACAATGAGCAGTTCTTC. Translated, it gives CASGLPWTSGRESSYNEQFF. Based on the CDR3 plus reference TRBV12-5 and TRBJ2-1, the full variable domain is DARVTQTPRHKVTEMGQEVTMRCQPILGHNTVFWYRQTMMQGLELLAYFRNRAPLDDSGMPKDRFSAEMPDATLATLKIQPSEPRDSAVYFCASGLPWTSGRESSYNEQFFGPGTRLTVL.